This TCR beta chain comes out of a study of glioma-infiltrating T cells after dendritic cell vaccination. Notes on the study in general: TCR clonality showed no direct relationship with survival.

This clone appeared once. Its antigen remains unidentified. There are 15 residues in the CDR3. V shed 3 bases and J shed 2 bases, with 10 bases lying between them. CDR1 is LGHNT, CDR2 FRNRAP, per germline. Assay: immunoSEQ multiplex PCR; the TCRdb copy retains only in-frame clones and omits some. The data contain roughly 96,000 clones, about 79% of them singletons. The sequence was collected from a human donor with glioblastoma. The sample was blood, taken before dendritic cell vaccination. The V call is TRBV12-5, the J call TRBJ1-4; D unresolved. The CDR3 DNA sequence: TGTGCTAGTGGTTTTTTCGGAGCCACTAATGAAAAACTGTTTTTT. Translating it yields CASGFFGATNEKLFF.